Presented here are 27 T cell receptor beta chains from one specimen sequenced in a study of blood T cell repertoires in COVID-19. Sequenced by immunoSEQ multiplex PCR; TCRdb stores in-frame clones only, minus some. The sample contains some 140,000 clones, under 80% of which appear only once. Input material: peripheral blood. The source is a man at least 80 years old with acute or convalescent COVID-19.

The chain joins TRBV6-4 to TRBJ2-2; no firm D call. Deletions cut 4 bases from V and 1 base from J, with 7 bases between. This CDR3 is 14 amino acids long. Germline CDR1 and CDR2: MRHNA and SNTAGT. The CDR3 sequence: CASSGSQNTGELFF. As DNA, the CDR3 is TGTGCCAGCAGTGGGTCACAGAACACCGGGGAGCTGTTTTTT.

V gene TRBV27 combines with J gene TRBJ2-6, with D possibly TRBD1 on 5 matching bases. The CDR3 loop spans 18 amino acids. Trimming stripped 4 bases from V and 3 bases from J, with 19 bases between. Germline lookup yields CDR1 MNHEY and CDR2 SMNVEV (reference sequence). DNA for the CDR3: TGTGCCAGCAGTTCCCTCCGGCAGGGTAGTGTTGGGGCCAACGTCCTGACTTTC. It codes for CASSSLRQGSVGANVLTF. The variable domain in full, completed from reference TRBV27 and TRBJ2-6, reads EAQVTQNPRYLITVTGKKLTVTCSQNMNHEYMSWYRQDPGLGLRQIYYSMNVEVTDKGDVPEGYKVSRKEKRNFPLILESPSPNQTSLYFCASSSLRQGSVGANVLTFGAGSRLTVL.

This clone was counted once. Here the CDR3 reads CASSSFTEAFF. The CDR3 bases are TGTGCCAGCAGCTCTTTCACTGAAGCTTTCTTT. The V gene is TRBV6-6, the J gene TRBJ1-1; D remains unclear. The CDR3 extends over 11 amino acids. Germline assignment: CDR1 MNHNY and CDR2 SVGAGI (reference sequence). V lost 6 bases and J 4 bases, leaving 6 bases between the germline ends.

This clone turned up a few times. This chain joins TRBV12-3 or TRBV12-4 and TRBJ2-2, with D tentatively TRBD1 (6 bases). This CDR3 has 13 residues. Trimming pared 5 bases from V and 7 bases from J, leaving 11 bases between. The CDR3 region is CASSQQGYGELFF. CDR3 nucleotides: TGTGCCAGCAGTCAACAGGGATACGGGGAGCTGTTTTTT.

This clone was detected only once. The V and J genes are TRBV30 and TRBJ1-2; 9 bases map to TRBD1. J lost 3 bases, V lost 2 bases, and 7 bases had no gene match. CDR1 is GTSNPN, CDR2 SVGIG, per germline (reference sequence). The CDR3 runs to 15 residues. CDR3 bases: TGTGCCTGGAGTTTAAAGACAGGGGGGCACTATGGCTACACCTTC. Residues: CAWSLKTGGHYGYTF.

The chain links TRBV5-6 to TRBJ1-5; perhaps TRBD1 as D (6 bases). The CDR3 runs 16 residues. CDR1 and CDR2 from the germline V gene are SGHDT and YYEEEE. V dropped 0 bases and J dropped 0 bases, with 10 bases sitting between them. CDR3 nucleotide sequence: TGTGCCAGCAGCTTGGGGCCAGGGGTTAGCAATCAGCCCCAGCATTTT. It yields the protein CASSLGPGVSNQPQHF.

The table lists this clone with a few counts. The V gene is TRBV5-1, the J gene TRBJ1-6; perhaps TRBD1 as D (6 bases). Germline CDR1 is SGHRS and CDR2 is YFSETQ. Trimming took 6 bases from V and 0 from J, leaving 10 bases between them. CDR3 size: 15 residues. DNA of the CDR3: TGCGCCAGCAAGCCGGACAGCTCCTATAATTCACCCCTCCACTTT. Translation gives CASKPDSSYNSPLHF.

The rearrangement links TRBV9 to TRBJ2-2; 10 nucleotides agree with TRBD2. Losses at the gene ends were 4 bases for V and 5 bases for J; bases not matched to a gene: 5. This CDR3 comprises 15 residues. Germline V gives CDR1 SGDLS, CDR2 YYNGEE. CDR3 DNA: TGTGCCAGCAGCCCTTGGACTAGCGGAACCGGGGAGCTGTTTTTT. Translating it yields CASSPWTSGTGELFF.

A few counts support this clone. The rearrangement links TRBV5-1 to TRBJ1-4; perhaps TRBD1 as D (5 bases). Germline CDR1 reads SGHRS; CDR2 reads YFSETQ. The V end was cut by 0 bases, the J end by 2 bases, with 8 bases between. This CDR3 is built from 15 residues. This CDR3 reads CASSLGAGTNEKLFF. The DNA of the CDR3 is TGCGCCAGCAGCTTGGGGGCAGGGACTAATGAAAAACTGTTTTTT.

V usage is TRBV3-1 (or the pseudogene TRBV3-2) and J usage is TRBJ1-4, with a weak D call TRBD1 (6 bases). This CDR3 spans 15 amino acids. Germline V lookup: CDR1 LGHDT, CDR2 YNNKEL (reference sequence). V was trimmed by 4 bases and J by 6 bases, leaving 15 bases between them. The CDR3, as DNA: TGTGCCAGCAGCCCCTTAGGGGGGGTTGATGAAAAACTGTTTTTT. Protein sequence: CASSPLGGVDEKLFF.

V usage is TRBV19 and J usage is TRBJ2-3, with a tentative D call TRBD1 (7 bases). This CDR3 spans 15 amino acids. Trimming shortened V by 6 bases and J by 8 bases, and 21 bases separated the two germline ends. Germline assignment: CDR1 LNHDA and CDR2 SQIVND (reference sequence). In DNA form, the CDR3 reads TGTGCCAGTAGATCCGATAGGCAGGGGGGAGGTACGCAGTATTTT. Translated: CASRSDRQGGGTQYF.

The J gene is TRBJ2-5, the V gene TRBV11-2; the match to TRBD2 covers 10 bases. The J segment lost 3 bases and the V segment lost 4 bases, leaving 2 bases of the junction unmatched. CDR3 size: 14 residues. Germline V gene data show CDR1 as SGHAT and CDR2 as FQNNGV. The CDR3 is CASSYGLAEETQYF. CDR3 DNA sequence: TGTGCCAGCAGCTACGGACTAGCGGAAGAGACCCAGTACTTC.

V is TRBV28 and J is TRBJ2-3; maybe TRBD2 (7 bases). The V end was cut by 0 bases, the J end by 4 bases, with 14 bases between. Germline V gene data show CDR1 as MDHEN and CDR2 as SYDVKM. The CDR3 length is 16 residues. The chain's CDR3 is CASSLWGGRGADTQYF. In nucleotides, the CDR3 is TGTGCCAGCAGTTTATGGGGGGGCCGGGGGGCAGATACGCAGTATTTT.

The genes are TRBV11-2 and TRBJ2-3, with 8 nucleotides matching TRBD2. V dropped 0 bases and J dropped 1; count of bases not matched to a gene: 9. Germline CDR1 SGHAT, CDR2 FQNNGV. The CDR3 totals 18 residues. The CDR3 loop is CASSLDSLRGGRTDTQYF. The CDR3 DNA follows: TGTGCCAGCAGCTTAGATTCCCTTCGCGGGGGGCGCACAGATACGCAGTATTTT.

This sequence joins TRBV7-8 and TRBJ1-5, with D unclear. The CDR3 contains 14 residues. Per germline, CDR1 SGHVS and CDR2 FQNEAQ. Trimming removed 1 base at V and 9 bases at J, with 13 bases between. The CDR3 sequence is CASSLEDSDGPQHF. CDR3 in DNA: TGTGCCAGCAGCTTAGAGGACTCAGATGGGCCCCAGCATTTT.

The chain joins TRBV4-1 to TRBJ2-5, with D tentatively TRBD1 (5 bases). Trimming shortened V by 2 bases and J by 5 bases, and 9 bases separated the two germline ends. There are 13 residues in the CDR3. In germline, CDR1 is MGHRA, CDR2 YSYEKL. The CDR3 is CASSQSNRETQYF. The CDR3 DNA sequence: TGCGCCAGCAGCCAATCTAACAGGGAGACCCAGTACTTC.

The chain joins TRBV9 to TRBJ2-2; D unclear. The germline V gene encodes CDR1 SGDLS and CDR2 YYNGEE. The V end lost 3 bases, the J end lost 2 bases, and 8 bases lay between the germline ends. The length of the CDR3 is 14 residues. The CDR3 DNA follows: TGTGCCAGCAGCGCGGTCGTCAACACCGGGGAGCTGTTTTTT. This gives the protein CASSAVVNTGELFF.

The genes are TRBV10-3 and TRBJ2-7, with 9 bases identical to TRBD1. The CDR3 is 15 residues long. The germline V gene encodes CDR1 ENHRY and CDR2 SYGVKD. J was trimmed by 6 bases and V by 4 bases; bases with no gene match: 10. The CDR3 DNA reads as TGTGCCATCAGTGTAAACAGGGGGCCGGGTAGCGAGCAGTACTTC. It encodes CAISVNRGPGSEQYF.

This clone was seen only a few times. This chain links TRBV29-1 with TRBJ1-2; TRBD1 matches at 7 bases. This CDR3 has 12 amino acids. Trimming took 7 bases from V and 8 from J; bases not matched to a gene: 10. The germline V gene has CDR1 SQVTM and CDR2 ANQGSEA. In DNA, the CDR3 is TGCAGCGGGGGGCGACAGGGAGACGGCTACACCTTC. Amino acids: CSGGRQGDGYTF.

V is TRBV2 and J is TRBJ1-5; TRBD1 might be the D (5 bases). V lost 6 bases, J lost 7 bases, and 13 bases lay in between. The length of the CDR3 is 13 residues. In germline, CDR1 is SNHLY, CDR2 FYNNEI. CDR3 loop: CASRGDLWQPQHF. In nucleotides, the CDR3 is TGTGCCAGCAGGGGGGACTTGTGGCAGCCCCAGCATTTT.

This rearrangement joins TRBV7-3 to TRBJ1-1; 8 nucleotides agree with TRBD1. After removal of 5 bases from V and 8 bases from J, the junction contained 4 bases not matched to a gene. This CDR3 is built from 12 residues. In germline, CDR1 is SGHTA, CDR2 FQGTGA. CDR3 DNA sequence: TGTGCCAGCAGCCTAGGACAGGGAGAAGCTTTCTTT. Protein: CASSLGQGEAFF.

The CDR3 DNA reads as TGTGCCAGCAGTTACGGGCAGGGGCCCTACGAGCAGTACTTC. As protein: CASSYGQGPYEQYF. The V and J genes are TRBV6-2 or TRBV6-3 and TRBJ2-7; a weak D match, TRBD1 (6 bases). The V and J ends lost 2 bases and 2 bases respectively, with 10 bases between them. Germline-derived CDR1 and CDR2 are MNHEY and SVGEGT. The CDR3 loop spans 14 amino acids.

The chain's CDR3 is CASSLEGTGLYF. The DNA for the CDR3 is TGTGCCAGCAGCTTAGAGGGGACAGGGCTGTACTTC. V gene TRBV27 combines with J gene TRBJ2-7; 9 nucleotides line up with TRBD1. CDR1 and CDR2 (germline): MNHEY, SMNVEV (reference sequence). The CDR3 totals 12 residues. The junction had 9 bases not matched to a gene; V was cut back by 6 bases and J by 12 bases.

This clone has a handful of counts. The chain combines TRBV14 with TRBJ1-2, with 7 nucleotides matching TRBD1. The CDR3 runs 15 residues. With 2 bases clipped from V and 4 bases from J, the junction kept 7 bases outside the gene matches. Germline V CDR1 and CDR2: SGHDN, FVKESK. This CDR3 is CASSQSLGGSYGYTF. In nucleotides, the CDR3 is TGTGCCAGCAGCCAAAGCCTAGGGGGCAGCTATGGCTACACCTTC. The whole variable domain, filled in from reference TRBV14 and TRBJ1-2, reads EAGVTQFPSHSVIEKGQTVTLRCDPISGHDNLYWYRRVMGKEIKFLLHFVKESKQDESGMPNNRFLAERTGGTYSTLKVQPAELEDSGVYFCASSQSLGGSYGYTFGSGTRLTVV.

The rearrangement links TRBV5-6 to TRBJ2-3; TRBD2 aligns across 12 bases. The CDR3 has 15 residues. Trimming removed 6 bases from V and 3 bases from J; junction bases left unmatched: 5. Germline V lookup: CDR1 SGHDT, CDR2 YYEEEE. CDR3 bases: TGTGCCAGCACACCAGGACTAGCGGGGACAGATACGCAGTATTTT. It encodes CASTPGLAGTDTQYF.

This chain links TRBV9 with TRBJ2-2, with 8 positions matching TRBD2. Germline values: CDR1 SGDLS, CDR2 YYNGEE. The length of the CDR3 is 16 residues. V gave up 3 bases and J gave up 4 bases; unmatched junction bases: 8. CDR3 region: CASSATSGGPTGELFF. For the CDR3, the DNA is TGTGCCAGCAGCGCTACAAGCGGGGGACCCACCGGGGAGCTGTTTTTT.

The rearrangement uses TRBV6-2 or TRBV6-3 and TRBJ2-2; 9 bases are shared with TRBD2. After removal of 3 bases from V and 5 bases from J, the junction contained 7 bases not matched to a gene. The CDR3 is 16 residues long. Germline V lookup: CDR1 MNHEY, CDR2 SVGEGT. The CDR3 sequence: CASSYRASGATGELFF. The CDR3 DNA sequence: TGTGCCAGCAGTTATCGGGCTAGCGGGGCTACCGGGGAGCTGTTTTTT.